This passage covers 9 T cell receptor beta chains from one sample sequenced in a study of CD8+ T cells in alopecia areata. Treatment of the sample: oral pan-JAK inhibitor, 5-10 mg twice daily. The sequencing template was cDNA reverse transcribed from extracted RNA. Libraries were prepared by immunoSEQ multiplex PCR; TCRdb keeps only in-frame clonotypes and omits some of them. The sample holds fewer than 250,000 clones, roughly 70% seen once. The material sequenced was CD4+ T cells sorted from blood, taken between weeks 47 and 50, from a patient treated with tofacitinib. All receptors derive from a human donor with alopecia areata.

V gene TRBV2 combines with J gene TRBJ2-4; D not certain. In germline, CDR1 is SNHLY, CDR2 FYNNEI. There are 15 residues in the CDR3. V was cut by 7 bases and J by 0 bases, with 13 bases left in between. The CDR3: CASTAGELAKNIQYF. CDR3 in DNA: TGTGCCAGCACTGCCGGAGAGCTAGCCAAAAACATTCAGTACTTC.

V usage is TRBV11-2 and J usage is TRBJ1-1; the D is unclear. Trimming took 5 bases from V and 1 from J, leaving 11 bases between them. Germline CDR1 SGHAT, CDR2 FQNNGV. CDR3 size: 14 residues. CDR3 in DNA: TGTGCCAGCAGCGGCCGGATAGCGAACACTGAAGCTTTCTTT. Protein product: CASSGRIANTEAFF.

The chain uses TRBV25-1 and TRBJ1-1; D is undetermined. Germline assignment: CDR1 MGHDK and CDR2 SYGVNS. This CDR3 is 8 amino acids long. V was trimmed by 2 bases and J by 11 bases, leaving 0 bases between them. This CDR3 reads CASSEAFF. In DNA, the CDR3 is TGTGCCAGCAGTGAAGCTTTCTTT.

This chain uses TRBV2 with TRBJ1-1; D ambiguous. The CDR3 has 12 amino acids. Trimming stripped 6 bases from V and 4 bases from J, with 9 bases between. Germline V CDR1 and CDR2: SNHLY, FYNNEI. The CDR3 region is CASRTGSTEAFF. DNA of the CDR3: TGTGCCAGCAGGACTGGAAGCACTGAAGCTTTCTTT.

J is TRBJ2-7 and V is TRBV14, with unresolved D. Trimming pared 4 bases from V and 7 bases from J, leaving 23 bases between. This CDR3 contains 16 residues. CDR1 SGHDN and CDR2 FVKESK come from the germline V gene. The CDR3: CASSPLGSGILEEQYF. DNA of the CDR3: TGTGCCAGCAGCCCCCTTGGGTCAGGCATACTTGAGGAGCAGTACTTC.

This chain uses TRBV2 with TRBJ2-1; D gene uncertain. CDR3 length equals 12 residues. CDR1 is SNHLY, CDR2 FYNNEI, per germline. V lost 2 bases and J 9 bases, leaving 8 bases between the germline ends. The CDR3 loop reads CASSELFAEQFF. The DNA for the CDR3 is TGTGCCAGCAGTGAACTGTTCGCTGAGCAGTTCTTC.

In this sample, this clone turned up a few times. This chain's CDR3 is CSVEKQGKGEQYF. In nucleotides, the CDR3 is TGCAGCGTTGAAAAACAGGGAAAAGGCGAGCAGTACTTC. The rearrangement links TRBV29-1 to TRBJ2-7; D is perhaps TRBD1 (6 bases). Germline V gene sequence: CDR1 SQVTM, CDR2 ANQGSEA. V lost 2 bases and J 6 bases, leaving 14 bases between the germline ends. The CDR3 loop spans 13 amino acids.

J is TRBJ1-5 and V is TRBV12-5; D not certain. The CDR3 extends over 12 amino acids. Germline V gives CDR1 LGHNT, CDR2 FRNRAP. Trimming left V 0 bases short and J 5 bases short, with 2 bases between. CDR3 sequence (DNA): TGTGCTAGTGGTTTGGTAGATCAGCCCCAGCATTTT. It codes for CASGLVDQPQHF.

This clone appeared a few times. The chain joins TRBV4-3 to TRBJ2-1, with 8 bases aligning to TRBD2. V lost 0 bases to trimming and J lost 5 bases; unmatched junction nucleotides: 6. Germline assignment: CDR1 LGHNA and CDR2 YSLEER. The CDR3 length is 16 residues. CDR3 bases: TGCGCCAGCAGCCAAGAGGGAGCGGGGGCGAACAATGAGCAGTTCTTC. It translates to CASSQEGAGANNEQFF.